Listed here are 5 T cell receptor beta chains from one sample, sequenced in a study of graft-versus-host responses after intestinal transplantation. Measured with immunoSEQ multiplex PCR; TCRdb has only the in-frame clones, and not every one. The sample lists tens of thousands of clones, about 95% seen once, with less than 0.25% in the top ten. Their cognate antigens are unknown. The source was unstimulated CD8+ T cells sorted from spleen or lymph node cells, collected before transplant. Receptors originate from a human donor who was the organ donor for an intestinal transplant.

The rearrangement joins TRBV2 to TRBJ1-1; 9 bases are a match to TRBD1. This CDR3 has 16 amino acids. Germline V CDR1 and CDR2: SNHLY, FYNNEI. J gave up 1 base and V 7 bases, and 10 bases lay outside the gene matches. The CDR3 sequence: CASTRLGQGANTEAFF. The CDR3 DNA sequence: TGTGCCAGCACCCGATTGGGACAGGGTGCGAACACTGAAGCTTTCTTT.

The CDR3 DNA sequence: TGTGCCAGCAGCCCTCCCATTACGGAGGACAGAGATTATTCCTACGAGCAGTACTTC. Translation gives CASSPPITEDRDYSYEQYF. This sequence joins TRBV4-2 and TRBJ2-7, with D possibly TRBD1 on 6 matching bases. The CDR3 runs 19 residues. Germline CDR1 is LGHNA and CDR2 is YNFKEQ. The V end was cut by 4 bases, the J end by 1 base, with 26 bases between.

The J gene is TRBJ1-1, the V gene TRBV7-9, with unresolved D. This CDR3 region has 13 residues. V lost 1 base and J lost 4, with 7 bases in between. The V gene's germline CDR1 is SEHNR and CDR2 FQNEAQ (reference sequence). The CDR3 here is CASSLGLSTEAFF. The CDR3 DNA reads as TGTGCCAGCAGCTTAGGCCTCTCCACTGAAGCTTTCTTT.

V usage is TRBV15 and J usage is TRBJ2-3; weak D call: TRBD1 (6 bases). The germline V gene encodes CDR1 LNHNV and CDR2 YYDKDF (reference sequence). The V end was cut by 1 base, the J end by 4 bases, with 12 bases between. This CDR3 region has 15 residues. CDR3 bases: TGTGCCACCAGCAGAGCTACAGGGATATCAGATACGCAGTATTTT. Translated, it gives CATSRATGISDTQYF.

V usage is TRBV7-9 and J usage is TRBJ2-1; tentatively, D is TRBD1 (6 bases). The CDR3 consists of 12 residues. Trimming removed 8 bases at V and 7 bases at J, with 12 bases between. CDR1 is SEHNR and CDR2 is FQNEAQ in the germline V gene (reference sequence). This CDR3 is CASRRTVNEQFF. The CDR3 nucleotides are TGTGCCAGCCGACGGACAGTAAATGAGCAGTTCTTC.